This T cell receptor (beta chain) is from a study of CD8+CD57+ T cells in acquired aplastic anemia. Germline CDR1 and CDR2: SGDLS and YYNGEE. The V segment lost 7 bases and the J segment 1 base; nucleotides outside the gene matches: 9. The CDR3 contains 16 residues. It was patients with CD8+CD57+ cell expansion by flow cytometry who were chosen for sequencing. The study profiled TCR beta VDJ and CDR3 using genomic DNA as template. TCRdb used MiXCR to reprocess the reads, holding one entry per CDR3 protein. The sample has around 200,000 distinct CDR3 sequences; less than 50% are singletons. This chain joins TRBV9 and TRBJ2-2; 8 nucleotides line up with TRBD2. The sample comprised sorted CD4+, CD8+, or CD8+CD57+ T cells (not recorded which) from PBMCs. The receptor comes from a human donor with aplastic anemia. The CDR3 protein is CASSPYTSGNTGELFF. Here the CDR3 DNA reads TGTGCCAGCTCACCATATACTAGCGGGAACACCGGGGAGCTGTTTTTT.